This entry lists 18 T cell receptor beta chains sequenced from one sample in a study of T cells in localized non-small cell lung cancer (dated by TCRdb to about 2020). Libraries were prepared through the immunoSEQ multiplex PCR assay. TCRdb limited this immuneACCESS table to in-frame rearrangements with V and J called. A share of clones is missing; checked studies link under half to unresolved V genes, and the rest is unexplained. Here the sample has 55,000 to 65,000 clones; roughly 90% occur a single time. Of the sample, about 20% is held by the ten largest clones. Sequencing was performed on peripheral blood, taken before any cancer treatment. The source is a man aged 40 to 69 with stage I squamous cell lung carcinoma.

This chain links TRBV18 with TRBJ2-5, with D perhaps matching TRBD1 or TRBD2 (5 bases each). The V end lost 2 bases, the J end lost 4 bases, and 8 bases lay between the germline ends. In germline, CDR1 is KGHSH, CDR2 LQKENI. The CDR3 sequence is 13 residues long. The CDR3 nucleotides read TGTGCCAGCTCACCATCGGGACGAGAGACCCAGTACTTC. Residues: CASSPSGRETQYF.

The rearrangement links TRBV15 to TRBJ2-7, with D perhaps matching TRBD1 (6 bases). With 3 bases removed from V and 3 bases from J, the gap between germline ends came to 9 bases. In germline, CDR1 is LNHNV, CDR2 YYDKDF (reference sequence). The CDR3 sequence is 13 residues long. The CDR3 here is CATSRGQFYEQYF. The CDR3, as DNA: TGTGCCACCAGCAGGGGACAATTCTACGAGCAGTACTTC.

This clone has more than one count but fewer than ten. The chain couples TRBV7-6 to TRBJ1-3; D gene unclear. Between the trimmed V and J ends, which lost 5 bases and 14 bases, there was a span of 16 bases. Germline-derived CDR1 and CDR2 are SGHVS and FNYEAQ. The CDR3 covers 12 residues. For the CDR3, the DNA is TGTGCCAGCAGCCCCCGCGGTGGCGACGTATATTTT. Protein sequence: CASSPRGGDVYF.

J is TRBJ1-2 and V is TRBV30, with D unclear. CDR1 and CDR2 from the germline V gene are GTSNPN and SVGIG (reference sequence). The ends were cut back, 0 bases at V and 2 bases at J, with 16 bases in the middle. This CDR3 spans 16 amino acids. The CDR3 region is CAWSVYTNAENYGYTF. The DNA of the CDR3 is TGTGCCTGGAGTGTTTACACAAACGCCGAGAACTATGGCTACACCTTC.

J is TRBJ2-7 and V is TRBV7-2, with D perhaps matching TRBD1 or TRBD2 (6 bases each). Per germline, CDR1 SGHTA and CDR2 FQGNSA. Trimming shortened V by 5 bases and J by 3 bases, and 14 bases separated the two germline ends. The CDR3 consists of 14 residues. This chain's CDR3 is CASSPEGGDYEQYF. CDR3 in DNA: TGTGCCAGCAGCCCAGAGGGGGGAGACTACGAGCAGTACTTC.

The rearrangement uses TRBV6-1 and TRBJ2-7; 7 positions agree with TRBD1. The ends lost 4 bases at V and 2 bases at J; junction bases unmatched: 11. This CDR3 comprises 16 residues. Germline V gene lookup returns CDR1 MNHNS and CDR2 SASEGT. CDR3 residues: CASSGLRQGLTYEQYF. The CDR3 bases are TGTGCCAGCAGTGGACTCAGACAGGGTTTAACCTACGAGCAGTACTTC.

The genes are TRBV29-1 and TRBJ2-2; a weak D match, TRBD2 (5 bases). The CDR3 is 14 residues long. CDR1 is SQVTM, CDR2 ANQGSEA, per germline. Trimming cost V 6 bases and J 7 bases, with 18 bases left between them. CDR3 protein: CSVRRDSRNGELFF. CDR3 nucleotides: TGCAGCGTGCGCCGGGATTCGAGGAACGGGGAGCTGTTTTTT.

The V gene is TRBV5-6, the J gene TRBJ2-3; 9 bases match TRBD1. The germline CDR1 and CDR2 sequences are SGHDT and YYEEEE. V was clipped by 0 bases and J by 4 bases; unmatched bases: 6. This CDR3 contains 16 residues. CDR3: CASSLVWDREADTQYF. The DNA of the CDR3 is TGTGCCAGCAGCTTGGTGTGGGACAGGGAGGCAGATACGCAGTATTTT.

This chain links TRBV11-3 with TRBJ2-2; 9 nucleotides agree with TRBD1. V shed 0 bases and J 5 bases; nucleotides not matched to a gene: 1. The CDR3 consists of 15 residues. Germline loops: CDR1 SGHNT, CDR2 YENEEA. Here the CDR3 DNA reads TGTGCCAGCAGCTTAGAGGGGACAGGGACCGGGGAGCTGTTTTTT. Protein sequence: CASSLEGTGTGELFF.

V gene TRBV5-1 combines with J gene TRBJ2-1, with 9 positions matching TRBD2. The CDR3 sequence is 17 residues long. The trim removed 0 bases at V and 0 bases at J, leaving 4 bases unmatched. Germline V gene sequence: CDR1 SGHRS, CDR2 YFSETQ. CDR3 in amino acids: CASSLEAGGPSYNEQFF. Written as DNA, the CDR3 is TGCGCCAGCAGCTTGGAAGCGGGGGGCCCCTCCTACAATGAGCAGTTCTTC.

This chain uses TRBV2 with TRBJ2-7; D not resolved. The V end lost 1 base, the J end lost 6 bases, and 13 bases lay between the germline ends. This CDR3 contains 14 residues. The V gene's germline CDR1 is SNHLY and CDR2 FYNNEI. The CDR3 DNA follows: TGTGCCAGCAGTGAAGGAAGATGGAAGGGCGAGCAGTACTTC. Residues: CASSEGRWKGEQYF.

The chain employs TRBV27 and TRBJ2-7; TRBD2 matches at 11 bases. Germline V gives CDR1 MNHEY, CDR2 SMNVEV (reference sequence). This CDR3 has 15 residues. V lost 5 bases, J lost 4 bases, and 7 bases stayed unmatched. CDR3 amino acids: CASSPSSGRTYEQYF. The CDR3 coding sequence is TGTGCCAGCAGTCCCTCTAGCGGGAGGACGTACGAGCAGTACTTC.

The chain has TRBV11-1 and TRBJ1-4; D ambiguous. Germline lookup yields CDR1 SGHAT and CDR2 FQDESV (reference sequence). V gave up 2 bases and J gave up 10 bases, with 14 bases separating them. The CDR3 has 14 amino acids. The chain's CDR3 is CASSLQMSVGKLFF. DNA of the CDR3: TGTGCCAGCAGCTTACAGATGTCCGTTGGAAAACTGTTTTTT.

Details on this clone: The CDR3 does not close with the conserved phenylalanine or tryptophan, likely indicating a read error. Because the CDR3's place on the DNA is in doubt, the DNA is left out and the CDR3 is given as listed by TCRdb. This chain connects TRBV21-1 to TRBJ2-4; the table gives TRBD1 as D, unverified against the DNA. TRBV21-1 is annotated as a pseudogene. The CDR3 spans 8 amino acids, including both terminal residues. This chain's CDR3 is CPLLTALV.

The J gene is TRBJ2-5, the V gene TRBV30, with TRBD1 as a possible D gene (5 bases). The CDR3 runs 14 residues. V dropped 4 bases and J dropped 1 base, with 13 bases sitting between them. Germline CDR1 reads GTSNPN; CDR2 reads SVGIG (reference sequence). CDR3 region: CAWTPRQFQETQYF. The CDR3 region has the DNA TGTGCCTGGACCCCTCGACAGTTCCAAGAGACCCAGTACTTC.

This clone showed up just a few times. The chain recombines TRBV5-1 with TRBJ1-6; D is undetermined. This CDR3 is 15 amino acids long. From germline, CDR1 is SGHRS and CDR2 YFSETQ. V was pared by 7 bases and J by 9 bases, with 20 bases between. CDR3 residues: CASSKGREGISPLHF. The CDR3 DNA is TGCGCCAGCTCAAAAGGACGGGAGGGAATTTCACCCCTCCACTTT.

The V gene is TRBV27, the J gene TRBJ2-3; 9 bases align to TRBD2. Germline lookup yields CDR1 MNHEY and CDR2 SMNVEV (reference sequence). This CDR3 comprises 16 residues. V was clipped by 1 base and J by 4 bases; unmatched bases: 6. The CDR3 loop is CASSLWFSGSSDTQYF. CDR3 bases: TGTGCCAGCAGTTTATGGTTTAGCGGGAGTTCAGATACGCAGTATTTT.

About this clone: The sample carries other DNA sequences with the same CDR3. The rearrangement joins TRBV7-2 to TRBJ2-3, with D hard to call. CDR3 length: 14 residues. CDR1 is SGHTA and CDR2 is FQGNSA in the germline V gene. Between the trimmed V and J ends, which lost 2 bases and 0 bases, there was a span of 6 bases. For the CDR3, the DNA is TGTGCCAGCAGCTTATTGTCTAGCACAGATACGCAGTATTTT. Translating gives CASSLLSSTDTQYF.